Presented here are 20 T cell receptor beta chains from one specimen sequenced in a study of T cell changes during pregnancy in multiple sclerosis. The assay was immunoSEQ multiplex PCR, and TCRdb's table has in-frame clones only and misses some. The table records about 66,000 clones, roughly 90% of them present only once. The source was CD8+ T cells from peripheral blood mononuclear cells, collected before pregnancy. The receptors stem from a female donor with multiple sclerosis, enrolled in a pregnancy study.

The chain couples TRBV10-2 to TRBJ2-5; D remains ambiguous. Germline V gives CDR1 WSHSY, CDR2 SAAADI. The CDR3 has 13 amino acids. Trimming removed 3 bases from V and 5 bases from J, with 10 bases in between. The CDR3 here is CASSEAQRETQYF. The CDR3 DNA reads TGCGCCAGCAGTGAAGCCCAACGGGAGACCCAGTACTTC.

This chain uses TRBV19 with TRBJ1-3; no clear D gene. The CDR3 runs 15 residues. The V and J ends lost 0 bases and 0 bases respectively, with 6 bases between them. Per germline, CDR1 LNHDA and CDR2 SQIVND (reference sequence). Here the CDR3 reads CASSIDGSSGNTIYF. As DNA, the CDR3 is TGTGCCAGTAGTATAGACGGGAGCTCTGGAAACACCATATATTTT.

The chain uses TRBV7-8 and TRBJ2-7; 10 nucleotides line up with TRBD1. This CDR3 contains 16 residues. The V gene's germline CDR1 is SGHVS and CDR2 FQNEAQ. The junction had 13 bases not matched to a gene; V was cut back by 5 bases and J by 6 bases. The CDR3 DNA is TGTGCCAGCAGCCCCCCCTTAGGGACAGGGGACCTCGAGCAGTACTTC. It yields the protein CASSPPLGTGDLEQYF.

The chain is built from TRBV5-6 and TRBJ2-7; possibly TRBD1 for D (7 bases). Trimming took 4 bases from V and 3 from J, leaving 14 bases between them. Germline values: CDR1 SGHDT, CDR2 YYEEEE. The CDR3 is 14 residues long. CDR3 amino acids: CASSPTGRFYEQYF. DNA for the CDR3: TGTGCCAGCAGCCCGACAGGGAGGTTCTACGAGCAGTACTTC.

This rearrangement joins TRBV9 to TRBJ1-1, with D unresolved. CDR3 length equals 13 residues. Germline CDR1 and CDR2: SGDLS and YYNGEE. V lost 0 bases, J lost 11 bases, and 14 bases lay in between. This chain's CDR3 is CASSVERGTRAFF. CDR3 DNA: TGTGCCAGCAGCGTAGAACGGGGAACAAGGGCTTTCTTT.

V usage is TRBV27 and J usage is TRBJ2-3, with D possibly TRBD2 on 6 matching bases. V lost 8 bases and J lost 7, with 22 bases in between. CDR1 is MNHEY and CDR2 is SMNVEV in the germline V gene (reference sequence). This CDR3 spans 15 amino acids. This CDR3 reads CASRDREWALYTQYF. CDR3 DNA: TGTGCCAGCCGCGATCGGGAGTGGGCCCTCTATACGCAGTATTTT.

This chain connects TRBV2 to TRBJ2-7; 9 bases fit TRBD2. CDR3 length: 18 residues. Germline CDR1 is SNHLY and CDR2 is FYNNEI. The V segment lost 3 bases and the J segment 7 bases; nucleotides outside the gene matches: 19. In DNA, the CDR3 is TGTGCCAGCAGTGATGAAAGGGCTAGCGGGGCGACGGGGGAGGAGCAGTACTTC. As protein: CASSDERASGATGEEQYF. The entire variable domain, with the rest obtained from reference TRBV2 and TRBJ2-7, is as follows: EPEVTQTPSHQVTQMGQEVILRCVPISNHLYFYWYRQILGQKVEFLVSFYNNEISEKSEIFDDQFSVERPDGSNFTLKIRSTKLEDSAMYFCASSDERASGATGEEQYFGPGTRLTVT.

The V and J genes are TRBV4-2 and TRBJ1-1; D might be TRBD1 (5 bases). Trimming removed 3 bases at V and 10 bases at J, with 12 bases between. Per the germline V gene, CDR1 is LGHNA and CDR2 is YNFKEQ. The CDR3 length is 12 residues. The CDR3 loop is CASSHEGAGAFF. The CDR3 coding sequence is TGTGCCAGCAGCCACGAAGGGGCCGGAGCTTTCTTT.

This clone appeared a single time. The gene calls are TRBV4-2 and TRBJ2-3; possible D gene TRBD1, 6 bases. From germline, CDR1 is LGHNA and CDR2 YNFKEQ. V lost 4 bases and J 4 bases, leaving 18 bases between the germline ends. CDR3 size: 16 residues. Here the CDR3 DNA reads TGTGCCAGCAGCCCTACGAATCAGGGGACGGCAGATACGCAGTATTTT. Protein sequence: CASSPTNQGTADTQYF.

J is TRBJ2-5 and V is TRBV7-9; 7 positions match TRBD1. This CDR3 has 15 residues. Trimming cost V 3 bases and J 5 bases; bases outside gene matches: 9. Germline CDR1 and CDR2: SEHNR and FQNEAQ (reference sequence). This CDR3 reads CASSLVHRGGETQYF. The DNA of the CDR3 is TGTGCCAGCAGCTTGGTGCACAGGGGTGGCGAGACCCAGTACTTC.

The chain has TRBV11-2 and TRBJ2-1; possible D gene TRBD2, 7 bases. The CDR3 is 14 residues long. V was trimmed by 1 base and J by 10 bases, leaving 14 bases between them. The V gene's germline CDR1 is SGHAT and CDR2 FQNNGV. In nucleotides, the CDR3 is TGTGCCAGCAGCTTAGGGGGGGGCCCGTTGGAGCAGTTCTTC. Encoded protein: CASSLGGGPLEQFF. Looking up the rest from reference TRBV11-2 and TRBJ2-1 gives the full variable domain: EAGVAQSPRYKIIEKRQSVAFWCNPISGHATLYWYQQILGQGPKLLIQFQNNGVVDDSQLPKDRFSAERLKGVDSTLKIQPAKLEDSAVYLCASSLGGGPLEQFFGPGTRLTVL.

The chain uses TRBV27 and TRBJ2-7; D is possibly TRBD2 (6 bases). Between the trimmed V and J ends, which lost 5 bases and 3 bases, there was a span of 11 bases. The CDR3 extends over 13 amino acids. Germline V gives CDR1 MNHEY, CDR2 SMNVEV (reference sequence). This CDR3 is CASSLGGVYEQYF. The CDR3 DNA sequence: TGTGCCAGCAGTCTCGGAGGGGTCTACGAGCAGTACTTC.

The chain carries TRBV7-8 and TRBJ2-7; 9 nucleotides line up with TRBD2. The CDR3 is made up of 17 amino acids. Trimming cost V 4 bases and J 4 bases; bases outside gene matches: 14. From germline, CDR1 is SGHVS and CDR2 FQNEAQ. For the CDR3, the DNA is TGTGCCAGCAGCTCCGGGGGTACTGCGGGGGGGCCATACGAGCAGTACTTC. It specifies CASSSGGTAGGPYEQYF.

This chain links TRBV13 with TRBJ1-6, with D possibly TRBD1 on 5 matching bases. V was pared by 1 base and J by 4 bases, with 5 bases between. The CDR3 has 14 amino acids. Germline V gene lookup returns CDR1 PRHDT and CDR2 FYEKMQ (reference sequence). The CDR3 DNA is TGTGCCAGCAGCTTAGCAGGGTATAATTCACCCCTCCACTTT. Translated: CASSLAGYNSPLHF. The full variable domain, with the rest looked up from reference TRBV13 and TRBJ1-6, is AAGVIQSPRHLIKEKRETATLKCYPIPRHDTVYWYQQGPGQDPQFLISFYEKMQSDKGSIPDRFSAQQFSDYHSELNMSSLELGDSALYFCASSLAGYNSPLHFGNGTRLTVT.

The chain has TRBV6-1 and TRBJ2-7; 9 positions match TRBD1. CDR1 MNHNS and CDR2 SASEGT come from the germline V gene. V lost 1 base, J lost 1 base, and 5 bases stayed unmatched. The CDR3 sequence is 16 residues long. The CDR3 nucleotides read TGTGCCAGCAGTGAAGGCTCACAGGGGGCGTCCTACGAGCAGTACTTC. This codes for CASSEGSQGASYEQYF.

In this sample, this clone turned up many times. This chain's CDR3 is CASSAVTGELFF. The CDR3 DNA reads TGTGCCAGCAGCGCCGTCACCGGGGAGCTGTTTTTT. The V gene is TRBV9, the J gene TRBJ2-2, with unresolved D. With 3 bases removed from V and 4 bases from J, the gap between germline ends came to 4 bases. CDR3 length: 12 residues. Germline loops: CDR1 SGDLS, CDR2 YYNGEE.

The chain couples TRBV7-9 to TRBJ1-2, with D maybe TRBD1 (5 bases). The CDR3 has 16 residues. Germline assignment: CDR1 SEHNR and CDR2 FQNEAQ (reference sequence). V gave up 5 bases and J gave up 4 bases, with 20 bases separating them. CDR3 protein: CASSNEHLDRIYGYTF. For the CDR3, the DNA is TGTGCCAGCAGCAACGAACACCTTGACAGAATCTATGGCTACACCTTC.

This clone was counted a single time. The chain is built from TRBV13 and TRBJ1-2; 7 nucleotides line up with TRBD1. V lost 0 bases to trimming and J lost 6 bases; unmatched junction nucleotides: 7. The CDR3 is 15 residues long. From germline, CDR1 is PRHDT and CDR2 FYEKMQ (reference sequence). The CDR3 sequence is CASSLGMDRINGYTF. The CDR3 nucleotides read TGTGCCAGCAGCTTAGGAATGGACAGGATCAATGGCTACACCTTC.

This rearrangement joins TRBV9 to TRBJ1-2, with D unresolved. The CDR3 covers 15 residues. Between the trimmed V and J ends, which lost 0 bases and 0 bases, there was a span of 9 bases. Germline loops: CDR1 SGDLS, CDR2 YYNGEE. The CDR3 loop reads CASSVGADPNYGYTF. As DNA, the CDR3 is TGTGCCAGCAGCGTAGGGGCAGACCCTAACTATGGCTACACCTTC.

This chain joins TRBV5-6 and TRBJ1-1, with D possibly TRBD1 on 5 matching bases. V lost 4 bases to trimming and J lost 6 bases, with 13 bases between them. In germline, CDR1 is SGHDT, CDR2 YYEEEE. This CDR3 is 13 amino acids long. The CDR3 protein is CASSTAPGAEAFF. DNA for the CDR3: TGTGCCAGCAGCACCGCCCCGGGGGCTGAAGCTTTCTTT. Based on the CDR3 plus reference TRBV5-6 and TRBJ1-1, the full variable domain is DAGVTQSPTHLIKTRGQQVTLRCSPKSGHDTVSWYQQALGQGPQFIFQYYEEEERQRGNFPDRFSGHQFPNYSSELNVNALLLGDSALYLCASSTAPGAEAFFGQGTRLTVV.